Presented here are 6 T cell receptor beta chains from one specimen sequenced in a study of T cell responses to AZD1222 COVID-19 vaccine. Sequencing used immunoSEQ multiplex PCR; TCRdb keeps in-frame clones, though not all of them. Altogether some 170,000 clones are present, around 92% being singletons, with the ten largest covering around 0.99%. The source material was peripheral blood, sampled 28 days after the second AZD1222 dose. These receptors came from an adult who received the AZD1222 COVID-19 vaccine.

This clone was seen just once. V is TRBV23-1 and J is TRBJ2-7, with D perhaps being TRBD1 or TRBD2 (5 bases each). TRBV23-1 is given ORF status, its function remaining uncertain. The V end was cut by 1 base, the J end by 5 bases, with 18 bases between. This CDR3 has 16 amino acids. The CDR3 protein is CASSQFRGAASHEQYF. In DNA, the CDR3 is TGCGCCAGCAGTCAATTCCGGGGCGCAGCTAGCCACGAGCAGTACTTC.

The chain couples TRBV10-2 to TRBJ2-1; perhaps TRBD1 as D (5 bases). V was pared by 3 bases and J by 4 bases, with 16 bases between. This CDR3 contains 16 residues. CDR1 is WSHSY, CDR2 SAAADI, per germline. The CDR3 nucleotides read TGCGCCAGCAGTGATGTACGACGGACAAATTACAATGAGCAGTTCTTC. This sequence encodes CASSDVRRTNYNEQFF.

This chain uses TRBV9 with TRBJ1-5; D perhaps matches TRBD1 (6 bases). The CDR3 is made up of 15 amino acids. Deletions cut 3 bases from V and 3 bases from J, with 13 bases between. Germline values: CDR1 SGDLS, CDR2 YYNGEE. This chain's CDR3 is CASSATGHINQPQHF. CDR3 nucleotides: TGTGCCAGCAGCGCGACGGGACATATCAATCAGCCCCAGCATTTT.

The gene calls are TRBV3-1 (or the pseudogene TRBV3-2) and TRBJ1-5; 7 positions match TRBD1. Germline V gene data show CDR1 as LGHDT and CDR2 as YNNKEL (reference sequence). The V gene end was trimmed by 4 bases and the J gene end by 6 bases; junction bases not matched to a gene: 9. This CDR3 region has 15 residues. CDR3 in amino acids: CASSPGVRGSQPQHF. In nucleotides, the CDR3 is TGTGCCAGCAGCCCGGGCGTCAGGGGGAGTCAGCCCCAGCATTTT.

This chain connects TRBV7-9 to TRBJ2-1, with D tentatively TRBD2 (5 bases). V was pared by 2 bases and J by 8 bases, with 16 bases between. From germline, CDR1 is SEHNR and CDR2 FQNEAQ (reference sequence). The CDR3 is 15 amino acids. Here the CDR3 DNA reads TGTGCCAGCAGCTTATCAAGAGGGCGGCTTGATGAGCAGTTCTTC. It codes for CASSLSRGRLDEQFF.

The gene calls are TRBV2 and TRBJ2-4, with 7 bases identical to TRBD2. V shed 10 bases and J 3 bases; nucleotides not matched to a gene: 12. The CDR3 spans 15 residues. The germline V gene has CDR1 SNHLY and CDR2 FYNNEI. In DNA, the CDR3 is TGTGCCACTCTTTCCGGGCGGGGGTACAAAAACATTCAGTACTTC. Translated, it gives CATLSGRGYKNIQYF.